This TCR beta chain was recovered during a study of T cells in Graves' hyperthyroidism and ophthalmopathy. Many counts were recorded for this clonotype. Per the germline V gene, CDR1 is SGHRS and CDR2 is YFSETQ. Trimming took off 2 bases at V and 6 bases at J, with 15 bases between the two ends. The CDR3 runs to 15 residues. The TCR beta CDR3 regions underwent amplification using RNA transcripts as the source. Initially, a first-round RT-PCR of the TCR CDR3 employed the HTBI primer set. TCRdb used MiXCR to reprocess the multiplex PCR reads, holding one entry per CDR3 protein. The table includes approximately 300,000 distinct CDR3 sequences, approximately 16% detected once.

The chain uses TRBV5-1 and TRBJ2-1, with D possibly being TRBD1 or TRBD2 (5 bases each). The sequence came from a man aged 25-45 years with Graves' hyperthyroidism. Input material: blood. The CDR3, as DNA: TGCGCCAGCAGCTTAATATGGGGGAGTTCCAATGAGCAGTTCTTC. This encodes CASSLIWGSSNEQFF.